Listed here is a single T cell receptor (beta chain). What antigen it recognizes has not been identified. No qualities accompany the bases; no much larger clone lies one base away. The data derive from a study of blood T cell repertoires in COVID-19 (TCRdb year 2020). Context from the whole study: Samples from collaborators originated in the United States, Italy and Spain and spanned both the acute and convalescent phases of COVID-19. The material from the prospective study consisted of cDNA or gDNA derived from T cells, B-cell-depleted T cells, or PBMCs. Deeply sampled blood TCRbeta repertoires from subjects exposed to, actively infected with, or recovered from COVID-19 were included in the dataset. The repertoires were released in a freely available public database intended as a resource for research on the immune response to SARS-CoV-2. Samples were obtained from the ongoing ImmuneRACE study (first 160 participants) and from about 1,300 subjects provided by 6 global collaborators. Sample metadata almost always included a de-identified subject ID, COVID-19 status, age in years and sex. Where available, HLA class I and class II types were taken from metadata supplied by the sample provider and were not determined by assay-based typing.

General study outcomes and caveats: The amount of clinical and demographic metadata varied by source and participant and was provided uncurated.

Counted from cysteine to phenylalanine, this CDR3 has 14 amino acids. Only CDR3 DNA is held: 42 bases, read in frame from base 1. The V and J ends are trimmed by 4 bases and 3 bases, leaving 9 bases between them. Looking up the germline V gene yields CDR1 SGHTA and CDR2 FQGTGA. The immunoSEQ Assay, a bias-controlled multiplex PCR, was used to amplify TCRbeta CDR3 regions from genomic DNA. The published analysis was carried out like this. The number of nucleated cells in each sample was estimated from the amplification of reference gene primers within the assay. Sequence reads were collapsed and filtered to measure the absolute abundance of every unique TCRbeta CDR3 rearrangement. For each sample, productive Simpson clonality was calculated as the square root of Simpson's diversity index over productive rearrangements. What TCRdb holds here is the immuneACCESS table cut down to in-frame rearrangements. Part of the clones is not present; checked against another copy, under half of the missing clones reflect an unresolved V gene, and the others are unexplained. Clone size and V and J calls were adopted from that table, with D and trimming inferred from the DNA. This sample has approximately 240,000 clones in its table, and around 84% of those were observed once. The ten largest make up 4.5% to 6% of the sample.

A second Seattle source provided samples from volunteer blood donors who had recovered from COVID-19. The collaborating institutions used their own protocols to collect whole blood in K2EDTA tubes. For TCRbeta analysis, collaborator samples were shipped as frozen whole blood, as isolated PBMCs, or as DNA extracted from either sample type. Sample: peripheral blood. The chain couples TRBV7-3 to TRBJ2-2; TRBD2 might be the D gene, on 6 matching bases. This clonotype was sampled from a woman aged 55-70 years who had recovered from COVID-19. The DNA is TGTGCCAGCAGCTCCCTAGCGTACACCGGGGAGCTGTTTTTT. It translates as CASSSLAYTGELFF.